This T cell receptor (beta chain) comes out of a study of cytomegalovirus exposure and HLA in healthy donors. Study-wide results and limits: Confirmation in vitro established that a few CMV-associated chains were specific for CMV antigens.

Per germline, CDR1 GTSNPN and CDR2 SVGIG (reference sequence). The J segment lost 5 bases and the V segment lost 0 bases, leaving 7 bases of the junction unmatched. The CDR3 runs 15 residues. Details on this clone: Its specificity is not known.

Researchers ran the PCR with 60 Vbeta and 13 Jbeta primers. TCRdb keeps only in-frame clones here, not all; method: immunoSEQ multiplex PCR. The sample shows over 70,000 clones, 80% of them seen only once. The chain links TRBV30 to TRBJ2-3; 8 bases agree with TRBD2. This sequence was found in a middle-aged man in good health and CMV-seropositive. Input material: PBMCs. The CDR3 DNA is TGTGCCTGGAGTGTACCCGGGAGGGCCAGAGATACGCAGTATTTT. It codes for CAWSVPGRARDTQYF.